This TCR beta chain was captured by sequencing in a study of radiation and T cells in renal cell carcinoma (dated by TCRdb to between 2020 and 2021). The study in broad terms: A total of 50 to 60 samples underwent TCR beta sequencing, made up of approximately 26 tumors and about 27 peripheral blood samples. Across all 50 or so samples, 4,016,671 unique CDR3 nucleotide sequences, encoding roughly 3 million unique CDR3 amino acid sequences, were identified.

The CDR3 starts with the cysteine, ends with the phenylalanine, and has 14 residues. Of all the DNA, just the CDR3 is kept, 42 bases in frame from base 1. From a lookup of the germline V gene, CDR1 and CDR2 are SGHTS and YDEGEE. V and J are truncated by 0 bases and 1 base respectively, leaving an intervening sequence of 5 bases. The study at large found these results: An increase in top tumor clonotypes in blood was observed from baseline to 2 weeks post-radiation, followed by contraction by 4 weeks, which was taken to suggest transient expansion of tumor-resident clones. The single-armed trial design could not address effects of radiation dose or scheduling on the TCR repertoire. Because only small tumor regions of approximately 1 g were available, intratumoral heterogeneity was not captured. Compared with controls, irradiated tumors had higher TCR clonality, as the top 100 clonotypes made up an average of around 54% of the repertoire, versus around 45% in nephrectomy-only tumors. Because pretreatment tumor biopsies were not available, the study could not determine whether clonotypes were already present within the tumor at baseline. Compared with control tumors, irradiated tumors had a greater number of dominant CDR3 motifs, and those motifs took up a bigger portion of the repertoire.

The time point tag for this specimen amounts to: tumor resected at nephrectomy. The intended sense of this specimen's treatment or condition label: 15 Gy SBRT to primary tumor, nephrectomy 4 weeks later. The samples were drawn from a clinical trial, where primary renal cell carcinomas were treated with 15 Gy of stereotactic body radiation therapy and then removed by nephrectomy 4 weeks afterward. Every patient's renal cell carcinoma showed clear cell pathology. Tumor processing involved mechanical dissociation, digestion with collagenase/hyaluronidase at 37 degrees C, handling in gentleMACS C tubes, and storage in liquid nitrogen. Genomic DNA for TCR sequencing was prepared using the QIAamp DNA Blood Mini Kit (Qiagen). Only samples passing all quality control checks were included in the analyses. Following the manufacturer's recommendations, the immunoSEQ kit was used to generate TCR beta libraries from genomic DNA. To prepare the libraries, a first multiplex PCR with proprietary primers was run, followed by a second PCR that added unique barcodes, and a bead cleanup was done after each round. A positive control reaction and a negative control reaction, both provided in the kit, were run with every batch of samples. The final libraries underwent checking on an Agilent 4200 TapeStation D1000 ScreenTape, volumetric pooling, and quantification by qPCR. Sequencing was performed on an Illumina NextSeq500 with a MidOutput 150-cycle cartridge, and 156 Read1 and 15 Index1 cycles were run with kit custom primers. The pooled library was loaded at roughly 1 pM with a roughly 20% PhiX control spike-in. As for the authors' bioinformatics: Vendor-processed data were analyzed in R, with a clonotype defined as all T cells sharing the same CDR3 nucleotide sequence. For clone abundance analyses, frequencies were normalized to the 10,000 most abundant clones per sample. Public T cell clones, which averaged fewer than five per sample, were excluded before analysis. Dominant motif analysis used ImmunoMap with the PAM10 matrix, gap penalty 30 and homology threshold 0.3; motifs with cumulative frequency at least 0.01 counted as dominant. Tumor-enriched clonotypes and baseline blood-enriched clonotypes were defined as those with an abundance difference of at least 32-fold between compartments. Similarity between tumor and blood repertoires was quantified using the Baroni-Urbani and Buser coefficient, and groups were compared with two-tailed Wilcoxon tests in R. TCRdb mirrors the immuneACCESS table, restricted to in-frame sequences. Some clones are absent from its copies; in checked studies, under half trace to an unresolved V gene, and the reason for the others is unknown. That table is the source of V, J and clone size, and D and trimming were worked out from the DNA. The sample data list some 14,000 clones, and roughly 64% of these were observed just once. The ten largest make up 27% of the sample.

For this clone: Its antigen is still unknown. One base away there is no much larger clone; base qualities are not given.

This material consisted of tumor tissue, taken from a patient whose treatment included radiotherapy and nephrectomy. The rearrangement combines TRBV5-8 with TRBJ2-4, and the D gene may be TRBD1, 5 bases matching. This receptor was obtained from a woman aged 70-85 years with renal cell carcinoma. The CDR3 has the sequence CASSLAGAKNIQYF. The DNA sequence reads TGTGCCAGCAGCTTGGCAGGGGCCAAAAACATTCAGTACTTC. Supplemented by the reference TRBV5-8 and TRBJ2-4 proteins around the CDR3, the complete variable domain is EAGVTQSPTHLIKTRGQQATLRCSPISGHTSVYWYQQALGLGLQFLLWYDEGEERNRGNFPPRFSGRQFPNYSSELNVNALELEDSALYLCASSLAGAKNIQYFGAGTRLSVL.